This T cell receptor (beta chain) was retrieved from a study of T cell changes during pregnancy in multiple sclerosis. The data were produced by immunoSEQ multiplex PCR, yet TCRdb's version contains in-frame clones alone and is incomplete. The sample includes about 100,000 clones, around 93% of them seen just once. With 0 bases removed from V and 3 bases from J, the gap between germline ends came to 6 bases. Germline V gene lookup returns CDR1 SGHNT and CDR2 YENEEA. The CDR3 runs 14 residues. The sequencing used peripheral blood, collected before pregnancy. The rearrangement uses TRBV11-3 and TRBJ2-1, with D possibly matching TRBD2 (5 bases). The sequence came from a female donor with multiple sclerosis, enrolled in a pregnancy study. CDR3 nucleotides: TGTGCCAGCAGCTTAGATCGGGACTACAATGAGCAGTTCTTC. Translated: CASSLDRDYNEQFF.